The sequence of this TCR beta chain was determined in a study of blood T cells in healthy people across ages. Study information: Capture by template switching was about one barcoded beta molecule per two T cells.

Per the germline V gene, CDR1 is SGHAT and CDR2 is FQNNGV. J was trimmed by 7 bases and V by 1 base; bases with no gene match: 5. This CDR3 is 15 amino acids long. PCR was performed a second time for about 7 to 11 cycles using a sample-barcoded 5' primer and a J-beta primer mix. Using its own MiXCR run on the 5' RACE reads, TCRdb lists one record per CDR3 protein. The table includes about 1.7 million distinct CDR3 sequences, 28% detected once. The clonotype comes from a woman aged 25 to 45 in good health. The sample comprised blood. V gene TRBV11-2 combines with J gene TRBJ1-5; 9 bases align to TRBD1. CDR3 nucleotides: TGTGCCAGCAGCTTAGGGACAGGGGTCGAACAGCCCCAGCATTTT. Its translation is CASSLGTGVEQPQHF.